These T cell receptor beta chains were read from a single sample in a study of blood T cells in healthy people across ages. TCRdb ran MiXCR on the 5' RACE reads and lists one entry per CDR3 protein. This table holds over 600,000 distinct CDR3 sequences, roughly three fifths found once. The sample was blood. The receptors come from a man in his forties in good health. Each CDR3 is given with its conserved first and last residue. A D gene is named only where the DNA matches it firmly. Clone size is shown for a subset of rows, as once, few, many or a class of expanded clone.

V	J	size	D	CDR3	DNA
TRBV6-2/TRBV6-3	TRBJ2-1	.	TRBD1	CASREPGQGYNEQFF	TGTGCCAGCAGAGAACCGGGACAGGGATACAATGAGCAGTTCTTC
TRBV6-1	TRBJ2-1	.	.	CASSEARNTYEQFF	TGTGCCAGCAGTGAAGCGCGGAATACCTATGAGCAGTTCTTC
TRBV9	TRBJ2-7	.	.	CASSVGSESYEQYF	TGTGCCAGCAGCGTCGGTTCGGAGTCCTACGAGCAGTACTTC
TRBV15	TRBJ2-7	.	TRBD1	CATSRASGTGGQNEQYF	TGTGCCACCAGCAGAGCCTCCGGGACAGGGGGTCAGAATGAGCAGTACTTC
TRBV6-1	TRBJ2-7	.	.	CASSEEWGALNEQYF	TGTGCCAGCAGTGAAGAATGGGGGGCCTTGAACGAGCAGTACTTC
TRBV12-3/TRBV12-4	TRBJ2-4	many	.	CASSFIETKNIQYF	TGTGCCAGCAGTTTTATAGAGACCAAAAACATTCAGTACTTC
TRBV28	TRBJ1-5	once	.	CASKLLIGGHSNQPQHF	TGTGCCAGCAAGCTTCTTATAGGGGGGCATAGCAATCAGCCCCAGCATTTT
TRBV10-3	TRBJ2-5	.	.	CAISDWQRGEETQYF	TGTGCCATCAGTGATTGGCAGAGGGGGGAAGAGACCCAGTACTTC
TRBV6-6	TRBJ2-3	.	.	CASSTSGTTVRDTQYF	TGTGCCAGCAGTACCTCCGGGACCACCGTTCGGGATACGCAGTATTTT
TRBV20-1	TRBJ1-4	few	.	CSASGNEKLFF	TGCAGTGCTAGTGGGAATGAAAAACTGTTTTTT
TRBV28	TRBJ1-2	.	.	CASSLPSRGYTF	TGTGCCAGCAGTTTACCCTCGAGGGGCTACACCTTC
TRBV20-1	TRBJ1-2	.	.	CSAMQTYGYTF	TGCAGTGCTATGCAGACCTATGGCTACACCTTC
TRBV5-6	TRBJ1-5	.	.	CASSLGTWGASLGSNQPQHF	TGTGCCAGCAGCTTGGGCACCTGGGGGGCGTCTTTAGGAAGCAATCAGCCCCAGCATTTT
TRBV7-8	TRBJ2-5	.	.	CASSLPQTQYF	TGTGCCAGCAGCTTACCCCAGACCCAGTACTTC
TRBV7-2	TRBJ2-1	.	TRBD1	CASSWQTGGRNEQFF	TGTGCCAGCAGCTGGCAGACAGGGGGCAGGAATGAGCAGTTCTTC
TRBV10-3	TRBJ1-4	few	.	CAIRDRQNEKLFF	TGTGCCATCAGGGACAGACAAAATGAAAAACTGTTTTTT
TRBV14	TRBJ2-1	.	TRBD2	CASSQVEREIYNEQFF	TGTGCCAGCAGCCAAGTGGAGCGGGAGATCTACAATGAGCAGTTCTTC
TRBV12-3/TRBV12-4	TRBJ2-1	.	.	CASSRLASVSYNEQFF	TGTGCCAGCAGCCGTCTAGCGTCCGTTTCTTACAATGAGCAGTTCTTC
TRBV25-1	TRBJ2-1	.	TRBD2	CASDGTSPEQFF	TGTGCCAGTGACGGGACTAGTCCTGAGCAGTTCTTC
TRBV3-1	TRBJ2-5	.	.	CASSRYRGQETQYF	TGTGCCAGCAGCCGATACCGGGGCCAAGAGACCCAGTACTTC
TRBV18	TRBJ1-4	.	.	CASSPGDEKLFF	TGTGCCAGCTCACCGGGCGATGAAAAACTGTTTTTT
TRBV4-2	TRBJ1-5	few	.	CASSQEGGGLRQPQHF	TGTGCCAGCAGCCAAGAGGGGGGAGGGCTCCGGCAGCCCCAGCATTTT
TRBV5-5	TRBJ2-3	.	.	CATSSGTGDTDTQYF	TGTGCCACCTCTAGCGGGACAGGGGACACAGATACGCAGTATTTT
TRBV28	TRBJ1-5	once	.	CASSLGTRGGQPQHF	TGTGCCAGCAGTTTGGGGACAAGGGGCGGTCAGCCCCAGCATTTT
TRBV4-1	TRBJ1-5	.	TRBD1	CASSQPGGTSGNQPQHF	TGCGCCAGCAGCCAACCAGGGGGGACGAGCGGCAATCAGCCCCAGCATTTT
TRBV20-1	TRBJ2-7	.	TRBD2	CSARTSGNYEQYF	TGCAGTGCTAGAACTAGCGGGAACTACGAGCAGTACTTC
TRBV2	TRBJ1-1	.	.	CASMGHTEAFF	TGTGCCAGCATGGGCCACACTGAAGCTTTCTTT
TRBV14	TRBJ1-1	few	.	CASSRRQTNTEAFF	TGTGCCAGCAGCCGAAGGCAGACGAACACTGAAGCTTTCTTT
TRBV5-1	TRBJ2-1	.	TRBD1	CASSAGQGAFYEQFF	TGCGCCAGCAGCGCTGGACAGGGGGCTTTTTATGAGCAGTTCTTC
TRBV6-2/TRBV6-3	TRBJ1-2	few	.	CASSYLQVSNGYTF	TGTGCCAGCAGTTACCTCCAGGTCTCGAATGGCTACACCTTC